This TCR beta chain is from a study of cytomegalovirus exposure and HLA in healthy donors. Whole-study results and caveats: Relative to the roughly 690-donor mean, N-insertions were reportedly fewer in an Asian-associated ancestry cluster in a later analysis. The authors enumerated 164 TCR beta chains as linked to cytomegalovirus. For TCR beta chains, V- and J-gene trimming was later linked to a missense DCLRE1C variant. Most CMV-associated TCR beta chains were later found to appear HLA-restricted.

The germline V and J ends were trimmed by 4 bases and 5 bases, with 20 bases remaining between them. The CDR3 has 17 residues. CDR1 SEHNR and CDR2 FQNEAQ come from the germline V gene (reference sequence). Both 60 Vbeta primers and 13 Jbeta primers went into the PCR. This table comes from immunoSEQ multiplex PCR, and its TCRdb copy is limited to in-frame clones, with some not included. The repertoire holds some 190,000 clones, around 80% seen once, with 1.4% in the top ten. This clone was picked up a small number of times. As yet, its antigen is unknown. Source material: PBMCs. This sequence originates from a man between 18 and 29 years old in good health and CMV-seronegative. The chain carries TRBV7-9 and TRBJ2-2, with a tentative D call TRBD1 (5 bases). CDR3 loop: CASSWVGARQGTGELFF. DNA of the CDR3: TGTGCCAGCAGCTGGGTAGGCGCCCGCCAGGGTACCGGGGAGCTGTTTTTT.